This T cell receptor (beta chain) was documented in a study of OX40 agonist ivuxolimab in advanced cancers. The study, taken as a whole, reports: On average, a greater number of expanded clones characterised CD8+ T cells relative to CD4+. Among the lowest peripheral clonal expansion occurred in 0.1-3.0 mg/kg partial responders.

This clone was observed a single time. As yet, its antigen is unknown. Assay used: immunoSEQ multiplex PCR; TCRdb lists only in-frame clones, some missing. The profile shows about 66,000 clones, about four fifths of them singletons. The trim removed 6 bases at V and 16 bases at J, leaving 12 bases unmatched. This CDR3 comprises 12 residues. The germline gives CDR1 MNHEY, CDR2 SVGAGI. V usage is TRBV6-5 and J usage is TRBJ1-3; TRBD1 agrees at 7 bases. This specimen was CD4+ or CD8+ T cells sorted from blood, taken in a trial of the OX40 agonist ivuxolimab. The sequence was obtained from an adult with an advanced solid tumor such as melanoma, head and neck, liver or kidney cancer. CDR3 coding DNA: TGTGCCAGCAGCCCTACTCGACAGGGTTTCTATTTT. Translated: CASSPTRQGFYF.